The 4 T cell receptor beta chains given below trace back to one sample, sequenced in a study of blood T cell repertoires in COVID-19. Some clones are missing from TCRdb's copy, which holds only in-frame ones; the method was immunoSEQ multiplex PCR. The sample has roughly 250,000 clones, about 84% seen once; the top ten hold roughly 1.9%. The sequencing sample was made of PBMCs or T cells enriched from blood (not recorded which). The source of these receptors is a woman aged 50 to 65 who had recovered from COVID-19.

The chain joins TRBV5-1 to TRBJ2-1; the D gene is possibly TRBD2 (7 bases). V lost 2 bases, J lost 4 bases, and 16 bases lay in between. Germline CDR1 and CDR2: SGHRS and YFSETQ. This CDR3 has 16 residues. The DNA for the CDR3 is TGCGCCAGCAGCTTAGGAACTGCGGGGGCTTACAATGAGCAGTTCTTC. Protein product: CASSLGTAGAYNEQFF.

The J gene is TRBJ1-3, the V gene TRBV7-8; 9 bases align to TRBD1. V trimming: 5 bases; J trimming: 3 bases; junction bases outside the gene matches: 8. Germline assignment: CDR1 SGHVS and CDR2 FQNEAQ. The CDR3 is made up of 16 amino acids. The CDR3 here is CASSLNRGRGGNTIYF. For the CDR3, the DNA is TGTGCCAGCAGCCTAAACAGGGGGCGAGGTGGAAACACCATATATTTT.

This clone was recorded once. The chain joins TRBV30 to TRBJ1-5; no reliable D call. The length of the CDR3 is 13 residues. The V end lost 3 bases, the J end lost 0 bases, and 6 bases lay between the germline ends. Germline V gene lookup returns CDR1 GTSNPN and CDR2 SVGIG (reference sequence). Here the CDR3 DNA reads TGTGCCTGGAGAAAATATAGCAATCAGCCCCAGCATTTT. This codes for CAWRKYSNQPQHF.

The chain uses TRBV2 and TRBJ1-1; D gene uncertain. Germline-derived CDR1 and CDR2 are SNHLY and FYNNEI. The V end was cut by 4 bases, the J end by 11 bases, with 17 bases between. This CDR3 is 13 amino acids long. In nucleotides, the CDR3 is TGTGCCAGCAGTGGGGTCCGTTTAATGAGGGCTTTCTTT. This encodes CASSGVRLMRAFF.